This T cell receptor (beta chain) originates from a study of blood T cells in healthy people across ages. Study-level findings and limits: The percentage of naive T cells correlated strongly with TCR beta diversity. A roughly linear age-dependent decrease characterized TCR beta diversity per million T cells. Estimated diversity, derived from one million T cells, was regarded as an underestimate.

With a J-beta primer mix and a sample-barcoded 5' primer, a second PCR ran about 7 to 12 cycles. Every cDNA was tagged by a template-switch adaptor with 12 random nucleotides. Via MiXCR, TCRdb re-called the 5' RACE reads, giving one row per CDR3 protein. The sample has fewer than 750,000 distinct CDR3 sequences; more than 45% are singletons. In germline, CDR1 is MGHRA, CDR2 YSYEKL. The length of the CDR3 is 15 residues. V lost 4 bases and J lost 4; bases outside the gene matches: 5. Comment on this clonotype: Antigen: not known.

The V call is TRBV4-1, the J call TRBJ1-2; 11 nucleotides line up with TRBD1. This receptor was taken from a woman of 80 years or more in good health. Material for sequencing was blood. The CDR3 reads CASSLGGTGGYGYTF. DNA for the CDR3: TGCGCCAGCAGCCTCGGAGGGACAGGGGGCTATGGCTACACCTTC.